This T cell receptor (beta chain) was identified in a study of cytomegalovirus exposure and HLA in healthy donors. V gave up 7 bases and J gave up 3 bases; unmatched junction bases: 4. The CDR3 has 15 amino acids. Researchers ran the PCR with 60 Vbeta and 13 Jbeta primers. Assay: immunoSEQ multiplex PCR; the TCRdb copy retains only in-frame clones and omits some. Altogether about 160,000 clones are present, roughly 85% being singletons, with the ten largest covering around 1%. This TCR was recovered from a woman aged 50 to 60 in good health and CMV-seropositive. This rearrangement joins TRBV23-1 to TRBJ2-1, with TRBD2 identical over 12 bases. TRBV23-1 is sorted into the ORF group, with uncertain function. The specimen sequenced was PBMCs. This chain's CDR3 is CASTSTSGSYNEQFF. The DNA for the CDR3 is TGCGCCAGCACCTCGACTAGCGGGAGCTACAATGAGCAGTTCTTC.